This TCR beta chain was recovered during a study of T cell repertoires in cytomegalovirus infection. Looking at the study overall: Selected CMV epitopes included recently identified HLA-C-restricted ones as well as well-studied HLA-B-restricted ones. Through public TCR beta signatures, both CMV infection and matching HLA type were indicated. Study conclusions and caveats: Ex vivo responses were dominated by HLA-C-restricted CMV-specific TCR beta clonotypes. The cumulative frequency of public TCR beta families distinguished individuals who carried CMV together with the relevant HLA.

Note on this clonotype: Its specificity is not known.

TCRdb fed the reads into MiXCR, producing one record per CDR3 protein. This sample carries 400,000 to 600,000 distinct CDR3 sequences, roughly 42% of them seen once, and the ten largest clones take about two fifths. The CDR3 is made up of 14 amino acids. After removal of 6 bases from V and 0 bases from J, the junction contained 5 bases not matched to a gene. Germline CDR1 reads MNHNS; CDR2 reads SASEGT. This sequence originates from a human donor in good health (CMV status not recorded). Some clones in this sample may be carry-over from other donors' samples. V is TRBV6-1 and J is TRBJ2-7; 7 bases agree with TRBD1. Sequencing was performed on cultured PBMCs, taken from culture after CMV antigen stimulation. The CDR3 sequence: CASSRDRFSYEQYF. CDR3 DNA: TGTGCCAGCAGCCGGGACAGATTCTCCTACGAGCAGTACTTC.